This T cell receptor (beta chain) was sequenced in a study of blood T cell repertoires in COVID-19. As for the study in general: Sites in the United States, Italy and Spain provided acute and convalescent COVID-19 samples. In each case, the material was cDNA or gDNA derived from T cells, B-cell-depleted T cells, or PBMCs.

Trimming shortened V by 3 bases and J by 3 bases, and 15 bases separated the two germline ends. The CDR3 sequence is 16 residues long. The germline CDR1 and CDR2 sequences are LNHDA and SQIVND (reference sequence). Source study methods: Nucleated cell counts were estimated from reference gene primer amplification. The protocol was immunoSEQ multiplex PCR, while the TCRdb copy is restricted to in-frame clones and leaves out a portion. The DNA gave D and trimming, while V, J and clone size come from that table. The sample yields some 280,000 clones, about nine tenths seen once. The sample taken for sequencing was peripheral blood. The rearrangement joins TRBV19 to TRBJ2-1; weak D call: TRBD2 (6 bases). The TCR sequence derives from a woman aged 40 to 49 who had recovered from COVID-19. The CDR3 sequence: CASSMGRESIYNEQFF. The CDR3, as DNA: TGTGCCAGTAGTATGGGACGGGAGTCCATCTACAATGAGCAGTTCTTC.